This record covers a single T cell receptor beta chain. The method was immunoSEQ multiplex PCR; TCRdb's version includes in-frame clones alone and lacks a portion of them. Of about 60,000 clones listed, over 90% were seen once; the top ten hold under 20%. The entry originates in a study of human versus mouse CDR3 diversity and MHC coevolution. The sequenced material came from naive CD4+ T cells from blood. The subset was: CD45RO-negative CD62L-positive naive CD4 T cells. The receptor was isolated from a person between 55 and 69 years old in good health.

The CDR3: CASSLARAEVAPYEQYF. CDR3 in DNA: TGCGCCAGCAGCTTGGCCAGAGCGGAGGTGGCCCCCTACGAGCAGTACTTC. This chain uses TRBV5-1 with TRBJ2-7; D perhaps matches TRBD2 (5 bases). CDR3 length: 17 amino acids. V was cut by 0 bases and J by 2 bases, with 18 bases left in between. CDR1 is SGHRS, CDR2 YFSETQ, per germline.